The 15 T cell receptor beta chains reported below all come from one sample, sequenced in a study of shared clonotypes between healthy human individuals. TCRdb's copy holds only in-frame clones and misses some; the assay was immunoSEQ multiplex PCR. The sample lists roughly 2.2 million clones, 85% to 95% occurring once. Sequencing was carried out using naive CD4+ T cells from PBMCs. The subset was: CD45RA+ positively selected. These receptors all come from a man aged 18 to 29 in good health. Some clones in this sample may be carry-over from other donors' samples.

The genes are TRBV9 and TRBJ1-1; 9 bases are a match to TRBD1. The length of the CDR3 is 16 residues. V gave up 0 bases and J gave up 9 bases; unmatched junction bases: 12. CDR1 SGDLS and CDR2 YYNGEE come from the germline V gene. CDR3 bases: TGTGCCAGCAGCGTAGCTAAGGGACAGGGCGCGTTCCAAGCTTTCTTT. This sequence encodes CASSVAKGQGAFQAFF.

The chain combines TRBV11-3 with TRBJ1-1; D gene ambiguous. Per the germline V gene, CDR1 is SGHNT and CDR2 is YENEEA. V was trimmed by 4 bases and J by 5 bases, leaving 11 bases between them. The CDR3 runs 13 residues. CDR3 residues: CASSSKVGTEAFF. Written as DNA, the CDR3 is TGTGCCAGCAGCTCAAAAGTTGGGACTGAAGCTTTCTTT.

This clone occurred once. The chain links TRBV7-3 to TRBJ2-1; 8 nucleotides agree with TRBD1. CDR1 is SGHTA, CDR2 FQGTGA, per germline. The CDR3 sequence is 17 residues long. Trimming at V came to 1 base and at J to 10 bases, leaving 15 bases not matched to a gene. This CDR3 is CASSLNRGGQGAGEQFF. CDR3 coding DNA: TGTGCCAGCAGCTTAAACCGCGGAGGGCAGGGGGCAGGCGAGCAGTTCTTC.

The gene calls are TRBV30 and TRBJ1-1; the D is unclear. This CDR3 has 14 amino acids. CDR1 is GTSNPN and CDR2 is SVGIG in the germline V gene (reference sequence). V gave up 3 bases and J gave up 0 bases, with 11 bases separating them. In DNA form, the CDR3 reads TGTGCCTGGAGCCCGGACGACATGAACACTGAAGCTTTCTTT. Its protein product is CAWSPDDMNTEAFF. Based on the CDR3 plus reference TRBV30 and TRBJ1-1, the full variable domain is SQTIHQWPATLVQPVGSPLSLECTVEGTSNPNLYWYRQAAGRGLQLLFYSVGIGQISSEVPQNLSASRPQDRQFILSSKKLLLSDSGFYLCAWSPDDMNTEAFFGQGTRLTVV.

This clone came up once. CDR3 nucleotides: TGTGCCTGGGCCGCCCGGGGCGGGTCCTACAATGAGCAGTTCTTC. Protein sequence: CAWAARGGSYNEQFF. The rearrangement joins TRBV30 to TRBJ2-1; D may be TRBD1 or TRBD2 (5 bases each). From germline, CDR1 is GTSNPN and CDR2 SVGIG (reference sequence). The V end lost 5 bases, the J end lost 1 base, and 15 bases lay between the germline ends. This CDR3 has 15 amino acids.

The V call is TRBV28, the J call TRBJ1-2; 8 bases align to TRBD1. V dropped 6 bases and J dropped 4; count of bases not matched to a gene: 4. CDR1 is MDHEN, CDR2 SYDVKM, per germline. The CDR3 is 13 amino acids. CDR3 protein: CASRPDRAYGYTF. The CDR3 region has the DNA TGTGCCAGCAGACCGGACAGGGCCTATGGCTACACCTTC.

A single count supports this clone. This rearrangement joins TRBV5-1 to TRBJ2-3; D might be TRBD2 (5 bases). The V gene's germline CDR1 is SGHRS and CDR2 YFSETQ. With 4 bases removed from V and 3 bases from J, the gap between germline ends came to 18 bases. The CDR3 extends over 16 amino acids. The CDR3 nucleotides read TGCGCCAGCAGCCCAAATACCGGACTGCGGACAGATACGCAGTATTTT. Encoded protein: CASSPNTGLRTDTQYF. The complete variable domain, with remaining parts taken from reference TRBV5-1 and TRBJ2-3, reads KAGVTQTPRYLIKTRGQQVTLSCSPISGHRSVSWYQQTPGQGLQFLFEYFSETQRNKGNFPGRFSGRQFSNSRSEMNVSTLELGDSALYLCASSPNTGLRTDTQYFGPGTRLTVL.

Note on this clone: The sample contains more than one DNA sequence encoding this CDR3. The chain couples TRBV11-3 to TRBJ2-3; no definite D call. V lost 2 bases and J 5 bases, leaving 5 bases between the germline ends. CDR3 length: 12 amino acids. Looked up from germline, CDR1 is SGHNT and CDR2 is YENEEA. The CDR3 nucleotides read TGTGCCAGCAGCTTAACTGGAGATACGCAGTATTTT. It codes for CASSLTGDTQYF.

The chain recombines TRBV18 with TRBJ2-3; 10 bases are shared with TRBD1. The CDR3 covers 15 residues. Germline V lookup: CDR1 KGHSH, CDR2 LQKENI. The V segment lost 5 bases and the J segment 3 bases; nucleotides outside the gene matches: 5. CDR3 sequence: CASSTDRGGTDTQYF. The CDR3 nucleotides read TGTGCCAGCTCAACGGACAGGGGGGGGACAGATACGCAGTATTTT.

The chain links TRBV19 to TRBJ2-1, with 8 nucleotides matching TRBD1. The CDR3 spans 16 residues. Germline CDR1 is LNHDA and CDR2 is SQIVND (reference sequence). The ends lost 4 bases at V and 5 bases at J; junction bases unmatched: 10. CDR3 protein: CASSTRPGQVNNEQFF. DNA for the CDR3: TGTGCCAGTAGTACAAGACCGGGACAGGTCAACAATGAGCAGTTCTTC.

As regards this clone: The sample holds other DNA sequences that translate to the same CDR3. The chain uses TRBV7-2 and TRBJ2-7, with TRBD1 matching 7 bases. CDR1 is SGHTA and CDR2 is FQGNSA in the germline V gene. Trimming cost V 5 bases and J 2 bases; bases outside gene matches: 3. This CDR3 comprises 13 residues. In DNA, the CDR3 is TGTGCCAGCAGCCGACAGGGTGCCTACGAGCAGTACTTC. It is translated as CASSRQGAYEQYF.

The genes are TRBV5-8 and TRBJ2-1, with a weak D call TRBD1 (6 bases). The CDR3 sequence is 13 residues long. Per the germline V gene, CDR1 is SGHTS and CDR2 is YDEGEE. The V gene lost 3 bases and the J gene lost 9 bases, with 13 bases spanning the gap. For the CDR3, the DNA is TGTGCCAGCAGCTGGTACAGGGTAAGTGAGCAGTTCTTC. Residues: CASSWYRVSEQFF.

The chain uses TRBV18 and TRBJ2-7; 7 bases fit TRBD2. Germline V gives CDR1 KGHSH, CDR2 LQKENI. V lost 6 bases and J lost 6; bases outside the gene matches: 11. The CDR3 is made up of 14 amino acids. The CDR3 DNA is TGTGCCAGCTCCCTCATAGCGGGTACGGGCGAGCAGTACTTC. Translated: CASSLIAGTGEQYF.

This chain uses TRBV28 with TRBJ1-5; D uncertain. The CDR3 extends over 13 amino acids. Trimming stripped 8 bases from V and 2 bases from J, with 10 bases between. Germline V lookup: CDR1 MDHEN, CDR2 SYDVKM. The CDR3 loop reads CASCWGRNQPQHF. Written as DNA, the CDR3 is TGTGCCAGCTGCTGGGGTCGCAATCAGCCCCAGCATTTT.

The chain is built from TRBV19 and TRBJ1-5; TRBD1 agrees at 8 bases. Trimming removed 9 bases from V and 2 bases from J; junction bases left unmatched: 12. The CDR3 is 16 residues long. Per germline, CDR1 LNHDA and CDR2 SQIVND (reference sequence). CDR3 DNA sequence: TGTGCCAGCAAAATTATCGCAGGGGGCCGCAATCAGCCCCAGCATTTT. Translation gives CASKIIAGGRNQPQHF.